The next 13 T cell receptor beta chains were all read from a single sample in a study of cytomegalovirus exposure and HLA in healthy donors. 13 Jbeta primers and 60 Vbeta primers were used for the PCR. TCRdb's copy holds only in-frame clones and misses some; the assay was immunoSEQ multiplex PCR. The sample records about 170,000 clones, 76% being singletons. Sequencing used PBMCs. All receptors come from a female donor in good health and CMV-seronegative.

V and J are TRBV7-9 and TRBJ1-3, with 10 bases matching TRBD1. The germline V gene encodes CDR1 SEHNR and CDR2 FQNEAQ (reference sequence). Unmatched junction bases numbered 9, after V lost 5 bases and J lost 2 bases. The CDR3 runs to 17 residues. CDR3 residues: CASSLYSGTGAGNTIYF. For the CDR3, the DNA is TGTGCCAGCAGCCTGTACTCCGGGACAGGGGCTGGAAACACCATATATTTT.

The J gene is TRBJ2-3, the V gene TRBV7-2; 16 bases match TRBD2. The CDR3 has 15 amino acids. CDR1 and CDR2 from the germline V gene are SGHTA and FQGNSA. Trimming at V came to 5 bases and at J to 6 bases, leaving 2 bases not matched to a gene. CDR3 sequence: CASSMGLAGGDTQYF. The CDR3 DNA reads TGTGCCAGCAGCATGGGACTAGCGGGGGGGGATACGCAGTATTTT.

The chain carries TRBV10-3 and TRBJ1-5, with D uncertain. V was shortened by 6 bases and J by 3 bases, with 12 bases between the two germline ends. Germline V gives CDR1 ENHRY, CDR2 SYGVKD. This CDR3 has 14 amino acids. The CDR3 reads CAIRGEGSNQPQHF. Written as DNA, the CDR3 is TGTGCCATCAGGGGCGAGGGTTCCAATCAGCCCCAGCATTTT.

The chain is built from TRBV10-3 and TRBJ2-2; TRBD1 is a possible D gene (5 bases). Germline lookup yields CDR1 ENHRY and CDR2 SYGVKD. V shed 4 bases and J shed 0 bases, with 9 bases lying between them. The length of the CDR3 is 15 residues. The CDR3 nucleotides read TGTGCCATCAGTGGACAGCTTGCGAACACCGGGGAGCTGTTTTTT. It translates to CAISGQLANTGELFF.

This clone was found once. The CDR3 loop is CASSVGVAGTDTQYF. Here the CDR3 DNA reads TGTGCCAGCAGCGTGGGGGTGGCGGGGACAGATACGCAGTATTTT. The chain recombines TRBV2 with TRBJ2-3; tentative D call: TRBD2 (6 bases). This CDR3 has 15 residues. Germline V CDR1 and CDR2: SNHLY, FYNNEI. The V gene lost 6 bases and the J gene lost 3 bases, with 16 bases spanning the gap.

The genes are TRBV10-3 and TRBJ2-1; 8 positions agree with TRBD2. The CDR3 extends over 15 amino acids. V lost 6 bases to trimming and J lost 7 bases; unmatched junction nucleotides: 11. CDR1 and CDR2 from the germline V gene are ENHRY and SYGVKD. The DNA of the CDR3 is TGTGCCATCAGCCACCGGGAGGGCCTTTTTAATGAGCAGTTCTTC. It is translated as CAISHREGLFNEQFF.

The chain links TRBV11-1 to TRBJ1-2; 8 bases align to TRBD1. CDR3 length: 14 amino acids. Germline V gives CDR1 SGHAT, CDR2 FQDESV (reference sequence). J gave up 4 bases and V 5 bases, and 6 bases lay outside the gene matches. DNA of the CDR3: TGTGCCAGCAGCCCAGGGGGCTCCCTCTATGGCTACACCTTC. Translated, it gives CASSPGGSLYGYTF.

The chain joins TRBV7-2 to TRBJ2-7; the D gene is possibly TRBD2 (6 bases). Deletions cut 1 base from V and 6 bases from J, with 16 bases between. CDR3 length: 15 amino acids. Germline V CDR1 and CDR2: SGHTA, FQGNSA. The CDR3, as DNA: TGTGCCAGCAGCTTAGGTTCGCTAGCGTCTTTCGAGCAGTACTTC. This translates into CASSLGSLASFEQYF. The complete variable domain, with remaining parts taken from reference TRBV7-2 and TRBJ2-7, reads GAGVSQSPSNKVTEKGKDVELRCDPISGHTALYWYRQSLGQGLEFLIYFQGNSAPDKSGLPSDRFSAERTGGSVSTLTIQRTQQEDSAVYLCASSLGSLASFEQYFGPGTRLTVT.

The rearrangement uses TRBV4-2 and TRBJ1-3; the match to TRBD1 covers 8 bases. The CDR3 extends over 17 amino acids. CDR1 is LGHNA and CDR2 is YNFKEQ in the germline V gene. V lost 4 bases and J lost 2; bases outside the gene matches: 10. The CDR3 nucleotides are TGTGCCAGCAGCCTAGGGACAGGTCTCTCTGCTGGAAACACCATATATTTT. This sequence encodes CASSLGTGLSAGNTIYF.

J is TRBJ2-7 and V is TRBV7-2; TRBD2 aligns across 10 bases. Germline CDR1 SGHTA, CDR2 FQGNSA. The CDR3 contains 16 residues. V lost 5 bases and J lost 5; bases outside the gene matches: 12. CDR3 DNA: TGTGCCAGCAGCCAAGCGGGCTCGAGCGGGGGGGACGAGCAGTACTTC. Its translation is CASSQAGSSGGDEQYF.

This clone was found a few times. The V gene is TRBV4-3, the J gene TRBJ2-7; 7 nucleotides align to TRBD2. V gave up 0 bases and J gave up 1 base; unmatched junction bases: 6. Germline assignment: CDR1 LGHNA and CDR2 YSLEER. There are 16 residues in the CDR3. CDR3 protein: CASSQDWGGGSYEQYF. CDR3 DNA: TGCGCCAGCAGCCAAGATTGGGGGGGAGGGTCCTACGAGCAGTACTTC.

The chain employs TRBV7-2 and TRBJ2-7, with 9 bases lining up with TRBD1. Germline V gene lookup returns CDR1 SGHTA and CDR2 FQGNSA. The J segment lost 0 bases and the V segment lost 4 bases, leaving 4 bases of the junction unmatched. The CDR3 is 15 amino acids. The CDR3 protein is CASSSQGAASYEQYF. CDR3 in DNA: TGTGCCAGCAGCTCACAGGGGGCTGCCTCCTACGAGCAGTACTTC.

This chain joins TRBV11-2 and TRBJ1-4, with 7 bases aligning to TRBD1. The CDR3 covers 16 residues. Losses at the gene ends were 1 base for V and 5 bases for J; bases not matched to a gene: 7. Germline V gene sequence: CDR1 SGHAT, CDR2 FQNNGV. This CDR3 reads CASSLVMGQPNEKLFF. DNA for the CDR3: TGTGCCAGCAGCTTAGTTATGGGACAGCCAAATGAAAAACTGTTTTTT.